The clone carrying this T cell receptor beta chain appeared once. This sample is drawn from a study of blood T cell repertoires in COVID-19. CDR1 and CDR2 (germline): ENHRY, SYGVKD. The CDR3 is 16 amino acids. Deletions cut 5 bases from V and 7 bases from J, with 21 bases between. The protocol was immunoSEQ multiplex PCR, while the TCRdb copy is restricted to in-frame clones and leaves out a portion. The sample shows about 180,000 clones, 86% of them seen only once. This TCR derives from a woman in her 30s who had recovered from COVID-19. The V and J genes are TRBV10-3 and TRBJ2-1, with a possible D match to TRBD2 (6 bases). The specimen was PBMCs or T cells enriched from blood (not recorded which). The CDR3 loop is CAISSEGGIGGNEQFF. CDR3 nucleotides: TGTGCCATCAGTAGTGAGGGCGGGATCGGTGGGAATGAGCAGTTCTTC.